This passage covers 9 T cell receptor beta chains from one sample sequenced in a study of vaccination and CD4 T cells after COVID-19. The Oncomine TCR Beta short-read assay sequenced DNA from cultured CD4+ T cells. MiXCR, run by TCRdb on the PCR reads, gives a single entry per CDR3 protein. The sample holds fewer than 3,000 distinct CDR3 sequences, around 24% seen once. Which antigens these TCRs recognize remains unknown. Regarding treatment: roughly 11-day PBMC culture with coronavirus spike peptide pools or control peptides (ViraFEST assay). Gathered ahead of the COVID-19 pandemic (2011-2018) were the CD4+ T cells of the unexposed donor. Sequencing was carried out using CD4+ T cells from blood, cultured in vitro. The source of these receptors is a human donor in good health.

This clonotype has just a few counts. This chain uses TRBV20-1 with TRBJ2-3; D is uncertain. Trimming pared 3 bases from V and 3 bases from J, leaving 13 bases between. From germline, CDR1 is DFQATT and CDR2 SNEGSKA (reference sequence). The length of the CDR3 is 14 residues. The CDR3 protein is CSASYGPTTDTQYF. CDR3 in DNA: TGCAGTGCTAGTTACGGCCCAACGACAGATACGCAGTATTTT.

The genes are TRBV7-2 and TRBJ2-6, with no clear D. The germline gives CDR1 SGHTA, CDR2 FQGNSA. V lost 0 bases to trimming and J lost 0 bases, with 3 bases between them. The CDR3 has 15 residues. The CDR3 spells CASSLASSGANVLTF. As DNA, the CDR3 is TGTGCCAGCAGCTTAGCTTCCTCTGGGGCCAACGTCCTGACTTTC.

This sequence joins TRBV6-5 and TRBJ1-3; D is possibly TRBD1 (5 bases). This CDR3 is 16 amino acids long. Germline V gives CDR1 MNHEY, CDR2 SVGAGI. V was trimmed by 0 bases and J by 0 bases, leaving 9 bases between them. In DNA form, the CDR3 reads TGTGCCAGCAGTTACTCAGGGGCGAGCTCTGGAAACACCATATATTTT. Amino acids: CASSYSGASSGNTIYF.

Only a few counts were recorded for this clonotype. This chain joins TRBV20-1 and TRBJ1-2, with a tentative D call TRBD1 (6 bases). Per germline, CDR1 DFQATT and CDR2 SNEGSKA (reference sequence). Trimming cost V 6 bases and J 4 bases, with 12 bases left between them. The CDR3 spans 12 residues. CDR3 DNA sequence: TGCAGTGCCACAGGGTCCGGCTATGGCTACACCTTC. It translates to CSATGSGYGYTF.

This clonotype was detected a few times. This chain joins TRBV15 and TRBJ2-3, with D uncertain. V lost 6 bases and J 0 bases, leaving 16 bases between the germline ends. Germline CDR1 is LNHNV and CDR2 is YYDKDF (reference sequence). The CDR3 runs to 16 residues. This chain's CDR3 is CATSVWGRSSTDTQYF. DNA of the CDR3: TGTGCCACCAGTGTATGGGGTCGATCTAGCACAGATACGCAGTATTTT.

The CDR3 here is CSVGGDGYTF. The CDR3 region has the DNA TGCAGCGTTGGTGGTGATGGCTACACCTTC. V and J are TRBV29-1 and TRBJ1-2; D unclear. Germline values: CDR1 SQVTM, CDR2 ANQGSEA. Trimming cost V 4 bases and J 6 bases, with 6 bases left between them. CDR3 length: 10 residues.

The chain links TRBV11-2 to TRBJ2-1, with D perhaps TRBD2 (6 bases). From germline, CDR1 is SGHAT and CDR2 FQNNGV. The CDR3 has 18 residues. Trimming removed 3 bases at V and 0 bases at J, with 18 bases between. CDR3 sequence reads: CASSLGRKTVFSYNEQFF. DNA of the CDR3: TGTGCCAGCAGCTTGGGGAGGAAGACAGTTTTCTCCTACAATGAGCAGTTCTTC.

This clonotype showed up just a few times. This chain uses TRBV19 with TRBJ1-5; 8 nucleotides match TRBD1. After removal of 6 bases from V and 3 bases from J, the junction contained 7 bases not matched to a gene. There are 15 residues in the CDR3. From germline, CDR1 is LNHDA and CDR2 SQIVND (reference sequence). The CDR3 DNA follows: TGTGCCAGTAGAGAAGGACAGGGCCCCAATCAGCCCCAGCATTTT. The encoded protein is CASREGQGPNQPQHF.

V and J are TRBV7-8 and TRBJ2-6, with D uncertain. V gave up 0 bases and J gave up 0 bases, with 6 bases separating them. The length of the CDR3 is 16 residues. Germline V gene data show CDR1 as SGHVS and CDR2 as FQNEAQ. This CDR3 is CASSLAVRSGANVLTF. The CDR3 DNA reads TGTGCCAGCAGCTTAGCGGTCCGCTCTGGGGCCAACGTCCTGACTTTC.